Below are 17 T cell receptor beta chains sequenced from a single sample in a study of blood T cell repertoires in COVID-19. The protocol was immunoSEQ multiplex PCR, while the TCRdb copy is restricted to in-frame clones and leaves out a portion. The repertoire holds 95,000 to 110,000 clones, with about 86% as singletons. Sequenced input: peripheral blood. The receptors originated from a human donor in a cohort sampled during active COVID-19.

The table lists this clone with a few counts. The rearrangement links TRBV4-2 to TRBJ1-2, with 7 nucleotides matching TRBD1. The ends lost 2 bases at V and 4 bases at J; junction bases unmatched: 1. Germline V lookup: CDR1 LGHNA, CDR2 YNFKEQ. The CDR3 spans 13 residues. The DNA for the CDR3 is TGTGCCAGCAGCCAACCAGGGGGCTATGGCTACACCTTC. Translated: CASSQPGGYGYTF.

As regards this clone: The junction departs from germline at one end; a sequencing error may be responsible. This chain connects TRBV28 to TRBJ2-1, with a weak D call TRBD2 (6 bases). CDR1 and CDR2 from the germline V gene are MDHEN and SYDVKM. This CDR3 is 14 amino acids long. The CDR3 sequence: CASSFGGSSNEQFF. The CDR3 nucleotides are TGTGCCAGCAGTTTTGGGGGGTCCTCCAATGAGCAGTTCTTC.

This chain connects TRBV7-8 to TRBJ1-2, with D tentatively TRBD1 (5 bases). Germline values: CDR1 SGHVS, CDR2 FQNEAQ. The CDR3 totals 15 residues. V was pared by 5 bases and J by 4 bases, with 17 bases between. CDR3 region: CASSTLKRGIYGYTF. CDR3 nucleotide sequence: TGTGCCAGCAGCACATTAAAACGGGGGATCTATGGCTACACCTTC.

The rearrangement uses TRBV7-9 and TRBJ1-2; the D gene is possibly TRBD1 (5 bases). V was pared by 5 bases and J by 2 bases, with 12 bases between. This CDR3 is 14 amino acids long. Germline V CDR1 and CDR2: SEHNR, FQNEAQ (reference sequence). The CDR3 DNA reads as TGTGCCAGCAGCGGGCACGGGGGAAACTATGGCTACACCTTC. This sequence encodes CASSGHGGNYGYTF.

J is TRBJ1-1 and V is TRBV5-1, with 7 bases matching TRBD1. Germline V CDR1 and CDR2: SGHRS, YFSETQ. The CDR3 runs to 13 residues. V was clipped by 4 bases and J by 2 bases; unmatched bases: 2. CDR3 in amino acids: CASSRQGNTEAFF. CDR3 DNA sequence: TGCGCCAGCAGCCGACAGGGAAACACTGAAGCTTTCTTT.

With regard to this clone: Relative to the germline gene, one junction end is altered; a read error may explain this. This chain links TRBV7-2 with TRBJ1-4, with TRBD1 identical over 8 bases. The CDR3 has 14 residues. CDR1 and CDR2 (germline): SGHTA, FQGNSA. The CDR3 reads CASSFRQGNDKLFF. The CDR3 DNA follows: TGTGCCAGCAGCTTTAGACAGGGGAATGATAAACTGTTTTTT.

The V and J genes are TRBV7-2 and TRBJ2-2; 7 bases align to TRBD2. Trimming cost V 0 bases and J 4 bases; bases outside gene matches: 2. CDR1 is SGHTA, CDR2 FQGNSA, per germline. This CDR3 is 15 amino acids long. The CDR3 coding sequence is TGTGCCAGCAGCTTAGCCGGCGGGGGCACCGGGGAGCTGTTTTTT. Translating it yields CASSLAGGGTGELFF.

The CDR3 here is CASRPGTLYGYTF. The CDR3 bases are TGTGCCAGCAGACCAGGGACTCTCTATGGCTACACCTTC. The chain joins TRBV27 to TRBJ1-2, with D perhaps matching TRBD1 (5 bases). This CDR3 spans 13 amino acids. Germline V gene sequence: CDR1 MNHEY, CDR2 SMNVEV (reference sequence). Trimming took off 6 bases at V and 4 bases at J, with 12 bases between the two ends.

Notes on this clone: Other DNA sequences within the sample encode an identical CDR3. The chain joins TRBV7-9 to TRBJ1-4; 9 bases align to TRBD1. This CDR3 contains 14 residues. Germline lookup yields CDR1 SEHNR and CDR2 FQNEAQ (reference sequence). Trimming at V came to 5 bases and at J to 5 bases, leaving 3 bases not matched to a gene. This CDR3 is CASSLGQGNEKLFF. Here the CDR3 DNA reads TGTGCCAGCAGCCTGGGACAGGGAAATGAAAAACTGTTTTTT.

The V call is TRBV6-5, the J call TRBJ1-1; D remains unclear. This CDR3 region has 12 residues. V lost 8 bases to trimming and J lost 6 bases, with 13 bases between them. Germline CDR1 reads MNHEY; CDR2 reads SVGAGI. This chain's CDR3 is CASRSRGAEAFF. CDR3 DNA sequence: TGTGCCAGCCGATCCCGAGGAGCTGAAGCTTTCTTT.

In nucleotides, the CDR3 is TGCGCCAGCAGTTACAGTCCAACTAATGAAAAACTGTTTTTT. This codes for CASSYSPTNEKLFF. The chain links TRBV5-1 to TRBJ1-4; D is uncertain. The CDR3 contains 14 residues. V dropped 5 bases and J dropped 0 bases, with 8 bases sitting between them. Per the germline V gene, CDR1 is SGHRS and CDR2 is YFSETQ.

The chain couples TRBV28 to TRBJ1-4; D gene uncertain. The CDR3 is 16 residues long. The germline V gene encodes CDR1 MDHEN and CDR2 SYDVKM. The V gene lost 6 bases and the J gene lost 8 bases, with 22 bases spanning the gap. CDR3 sequence: CASSKTAAGLREKLFF. The DNA for the CDR3 is TGTGCCAGCAGCAAAACAGCCGCCGGATTAAGAGAAAAACTGTTTTTT.

The rearrangement joins TRBV7-2 to TRBJ1-2; D remains ambiguous. The CDR3 is 14 residues long. Germline values: CDR1 SGHTA, CDR2 FQGNSA. V was shortened by 0 bases and J by 4 bases, with 9 bases between the two germline ends. The DNA for the CDR3 is TGTGCCAGCAGCTTAGCGTCGGCGGTCTATGGCTACACCTTC. It specifies CASSLASAVYGYTF.

The chain couples TRBV4-1 to TRBJ2-7; 8 bases align to TRBD2. Germline-derived CDR1 and CDR2 are MGHRA and YSYEKL. The V and J ends lost 4 bases and 4 bases, in that order; junction bases with no gene match: 9. The CDR3 is made up of 15 amino acids. Here the CDR3 DNA reads TGCGCCAGCAGCCCTCGTAACGGGAGGGCTTACGAGCAGTACTTC. As protein: CASSPRNGRAYEQYF.

The CDR3 loop is CASSLGLAGGADTQYF. In DNA, the CDR3 is TGTGCCAGCAGCCTTGGACTAGCGGGAGGGGCAGATACGCAGTATTTT. V gene TRBV5-4 combines with J gene TRBJ2-3; 15 bases line up with TRBD2. Germline V gene data show CDR1 as SGHNT and CDR2 as YYREEE (reference sequence). The V and J ends lost 4 bases and 4 bases, in that order; junction bases with no gene match: 4. This CDR3 has 16 amino acids.

The J gene is TRBJ2-2, the V gene TRBV15; a weak D match, TRBD2 (6 bases). CDR3 length equals 16 residues. The germline CDR1 and CDR2 sequences are LNHNV and YYDKDF (reference sequence). V lost 0 bases and J lost 5, with 13 bases in between. CDR3 nucleotides: TGTGCCACCAGCAGAGAACGGGACTTACCAACCGGGGAGCTGTTTTTT. As protein: CATSRERDLPTGELFF.

The chain joins TRBV3-1 (or the pseudogene TRBV3-2) to TRBJ2-1; 13 bases match TRBD2. After removal of 3 bases from V and 7 bases from J, the junction contained 15 bases not matched to a gene. This CDR3 is built from 19 residues. Germline V gene sequence: CDR1 LGHDT, CDR2 YNNKEL (reference sequence). CDR3 sequence: CASSQDRGTSGIRENEQFF. Here the CDR3 DNA reads TGTGCCAGCAGCCAGGACAGGGGGACTAGCGGGATCCGAGAGAATGAGCAGTTCTTC.